This T cell receptor beta chain was sequenced for a study of shared clonotypes between healthy human individuals. Several immunoSEQ 96-well plates shared each subset's DNA, each plate a replicate. The protocol was immunoSEQ multiplex PCR, while the TCRdb copy is restricted to in-frame clones and leaves out a portion. The repertoire holds about 680,000 clones, with 55% to 75% as singletons. Everyone who donated was a Caucasian adult who lived in Nashville, Tennessee. V lost 1 base to trimming and J lost 7 bases, with 13 bases between them. The CDR3 is 14 amino acids. The germline V gene encodes CDR1 MDHEN and CDR2 SYDVKM.

The origin of this receptor is a woman in her twenties or thirties in good health. Sequences were obtained from memory CD4+ T cells sorted from blood. Subset of the sample: CD45RA-negative fraction. This chain links TRBV28 with TRBJ1-2, with a weak D call TRBD1 (5 bases). As DNA, the CDR3 is TGTGCCAGCAGTTTATATATAGGGGAAATTGGCTACACCTTC. This translates into CASSLYIGEIGYTF.